The 19 T cell receptor beta chains in this list originate from one sample, sequenced in a study of Graves' ophthalmopathy and Graves' hyperthyroidism. From RNA, the CDR3 regions of TCR beta chains were amplified and sequenced. The first-round RT-PCR employed HTBI primers together with the Qiagen OneStep RT-PCR kit. A multiplex PCR was then performed as the second round. From the multiplex PCR reads, TCRdb called clonotypes with MiXCR, one entry per CDR3 protein. The sample has about 410,000 distinct CDR3 sequences, approximately 16% seen once; the top ten hold about 1.6%. Source material: peripheral blood. The receptors derive from a woman between 18 and 29 years old with Graves' ophthalmopathy.

This clonotype was seen many times. The CDR3 is CASSIRGRSGDEQYF. The CDR3 nucleotides read TGTGCCAGTAGTATAAGGGGACGGTCCGGGGACGAGCAGTACTTC. This chain links TRBV19 with TRBJ2-7; perhaps D is TRBD1 or TRBD2 (5 bases each). The V gene's germline CDR1 is LNHDA and CDR2 SQIVND (reference sequence). This CDR3 region has 15 residues. Trimming took 2 bases from V and 5 from J, leaving 16 bases between them.

The J gene is TRBJ2-7, the V gene TRBV20-1; D is uncertain. The CDR3 length is 13 residues. The germline V and J ends were trimmed by 1 base and 11 bases, with 18 bases remaining between them. Germline values: CDR1 DFQATT, CDR2 SNEGSKA (reference sequence). The CDR3 sequence: CSARVPERRREYF. In DNA form, the CDR3 reads TGCAGTGCTAGAGTCCCTGAGCGCCGACGGGAGTACTTC.

At least ten counts were recorded for this clonotype. The chain recombines TRBV3-1 with TRBJ1-6; D possibly corresponds to TRBD1 (5 bases). Germline V CDR1 and CDR2: LGHDT, YNNKEL (reference sequence). V was pared by 0 bases and J by 9 bases, with 15 bases between. The CDR3 totals 16 residues. The DNA for the CDR3 is TGTGCCAGCAGCCAAGAAGAGGCGGGACTCGGTTCACCCCTCCACTTT. Translated: CASSQEEAGLGSPLHF. The complete variable domain, with remaining parts taken from reference TRBV3-1 and TRBJ1-6, reads DTAVSQTPKYLVTQMGNDKSIKCEQNLGHDTMYWYKQDSKKFLKIMFSYNNKELIINETVPNRFSPKSPDKAHLNLHINSLELGDSAVYFCASSQEEAGLGSPLHFGNGTRLTVT.

This clonotype occurred many times. In DNA, the CDR3 is TGCAGCGTTGAAGATCCCAGGGAGAACACTGAAGCTTTCTTT. This gives the protein CSVEDPRENTEAFF. The V call is TRBV29-1, the J call TRBJ1-1; D might be TRBD1 (5 bases). Germline V gene lookup returns CDR1 SQVTM and CDR2 ANQGSEA. This CDR3 contains 14 residues. V lost 0 bases to trimming and J lost 1 base, with 9 bases between them. Filled out from reference TRBV29-1 and TRBJ1-1, the complete variable domain reads SAVISQKPSRDICQRGTSLTIQCQVDSQVTMMFWYRQQPGQSLTLIATANQGSEATYESGFVIDKFPISRPNLTFSTLTVSNMSPEDSSIYLCSVEDPRENTEAFFGQGTRLTVV.

This clonotype was observed many times. The chain has TRBV5-1 and TRBJ2-2; possibly TRBD1 for D (5 bases). The V gene's germline CDR1 is SGHRS and CDR2 YFSETQ. The V gene lost 0 bases and the J gene lost 0 bases, with 6 bases spanning the gap. The CDR3 extends over 15 amino acids. CDR3 protein: CASSLDRTNTGELFF. CDR3 DNA: TGCGCCAGCAGCTTGGACAGGACGAACACCGGGGAGCTGTTTTTT.

This clonotype was recorded at least ten times. The gene calls are TRBV20-1 and TRBJ1-5; 9 nucleotides match TRBD1. J was trimmed by 9 bases and V by 5 bases; bases with no gene match: 14. CDR3 size: 15 residues. Germline V lookup: CDR1 DFQATT, CDR2 SNEGSKA (reference sequence). CDR3 residues: CSAESPGQGRRPQHF. CDR3 DNA sequence: TGCAGTGCTGAGAGTCCGGGACAGGGAAGGCGGCCCCAGCATTTT.

This clonotype was observed a handful of times. Just one base apart from a much larger clone, this may be a read error. The V gene is TRBV7-8, the J gene TRBJ1-1, with D unresolved. V was cut by 11 bases and J by 1 base, with 14 bases left in between. Germline-derived CDR1 and CDR2 are SGHVS and FQNEAQ. This CDR3 has 13 amino acids. The CDR3 spells CAGTRTPNTEAFF. CDR3 bases: TGTGCCGGCACCCGGACCCCGAACACTGAAGCTTTCTTT.

There are many counts of this clonotype. This chain connects TRBV6-5 to TRBJ2-2; D is perhaps TRBD1 or TRBD2 (5 bases each). V lost 8 bases to trimming and J lost 3 bases, with 16 bases between them. The germline V gene encodes CDR1 MNHEY and CDR2 SVGAGI. The CDR3 has 15 amino acids. CDR3 sequence (DNA): TGTGCCAGCGGGGGAAGGGGAGACTACACCGGGGAGCTGTTTTTT. Translation gives CASGGRGDYTGELFF.

At least ten counts were recorded for this clonotype. This chain connects TRBV6-2 or TRBV6-3 to TRBJ2-7; D might be TRBD2 (5 bases). The V gene lost 5 bases and the J gene lost 2 bases, with 13 bases spanning the gap. In germline, CDR1 is MNHEY, CDR2 SVGEGT. The CDR3 sequence is 14 residues long. CDR3 nucleotide sequence: TGTGCCAGCAGTACCAGGAGGCCCCCCTACGAGCAGTACTTC. Amino acid sequence: CASSTRRPPYEQYF.

This clonotype has at least ten counts. The rearrangement uses TRBV7-2 and TRBJ1-5; maybe TRBD1 (5 bases). The V end lost 7 bases, the J end lost 2 bases, and 12 bases lay between the germline ends. The CDR3 has 14 amino acids. Germline CDR1 SGHTA, CDR2 FQGNSA. The CDR3 nucleotides read TGTGCCAGCAAAGAGGGACGGGGCAATCAGCCCCAGCATTTT. Its protein product is CASKEGRGNQPQHF.

This clonotype came up many times. V and J are TRBV4-2 and TRBJ1-1; maybe TRBD1 (5 bases). CDR3 length: 16 residues. Trimming removed 1 base at V and 1 base at J, with 13 bases between. From germline, CDR1 is LGHNA and CDR2 YNFKEQ. Here the CDR3 reads CASSQAGGRENTEAFF. CDR3 DNA: TGTGCCAGCAGCCAAGCGGGGGGACGGGAGAACACTGAAGCTTTCTTT.

The chain couples TRBV7-8 to TRBJ2-7, with unresolved D. Germline V gene lookup returns CDR1 SGHVS and CDR2 FQNEAQ. This CDR3 has 14 residues. V was clipped by 5 bases and J by 2 bases, with 13 bases between them. The DNA of the CDR3 is TGTGCCAGCAGCCCTTCCCGAGGAGCCTACGAGCAGTACTTC. Translation gives CASSPSRGAYEQYF.

In this sample, this clonotype turned up many times. The chain joins TRBV25-1 to TRBJ2-7, with D possibly being TRBD2 (5 bases). The CDR3 is made up of 16 amino acids. V shed 1 base and J shed 2 bases, with 15 bases lying between them. The germline V gene has CDR1 MGHDK and CDR2 SYGVNS. The CDR3 protein is CASSESQRESTYEQYF. The CDR3, as DNA: TGTGCCAGCAGTGAATCGCAGAGGGAGAGTACCTACGAGCAGTACTTC.

This clonotype was counted ten times or more. The rearrangement links TRBV12-3 or TRBV12-4 to TRBJ1-1; 10 nucleotides line up with TRBD1. The CDR3 consists of 15 residues. The J segment lost 2 bases and the V segment lost 5 bases, leaving 5 bases of the junction unmatched. CDR3 region: CASSRQGARNTEAFF. The DNA for the CDR3 is TGTGCCAGCAGTCGACAGGGGGCGCGAAACACTGAAGCTTTCTTT.

This clonotype has at least ten counts. This rearrangement joins TRBV2 to TRBJ2-7, with D uncertain. The CDR3 has 15 residues. Trimming took off 2 bases at V and 2 bases at J, with 13 bases between the two ends. Germline CDR1 SNHLY, CDR2 FYNNEI. The CDR3 sequence: CASSELPRAPYEQYF. DNA of the CDR3: TGTGCCAGCAGTGAACTCCCACGGGCTCCCTACGAGCAGTACTTC.

The chain has TRBV7-8 and TRBJ1-3, with unresolved D. Germline assignment: CDR1 SGHVS and CDR2 FQNEAQ. The CDR3 totals 15 residues. Trimming took 5 bases from V and 4 from J, leaving 15 bases between them. The CDR3 DNA follows: TGTGCCAGCAGCCCCTTCGAGGGTTCGGGAAACACCATATATTTT. Amino acids: CASSPFEGSGNTIYF.

Many counts were recorded for this clonotype. V is TRBV11-2 and J is TRBJ2-5; the D call may be TRBD1 or TRBD2 (5 bases each). The CDR3 runs to 15 residues. CDR1 is SGHAT, CDR2 FQNNGV, per germline. V dropped 4 bases and J dropped 5 bases, with 17 bases sitting between them. CDR3 in DNA: TGTGCCAGCAGCTCCGGGGCGGAGTTGGTGGAGACCCAGTACTTC. Its protein is CASSSGAELVETQYF.

This clonotype was recorded at least ten times. The chain uses TRBV4-2 and TRBJ2-7; 10 nucleotides line up with TRBD1. The CDR3 is 16 amino acids. V was pared by 3 bases and J by 5 bases, with 10 bases of the junction left unmatched. Germline CDR1 reads LGHNA; CDR2 reads YNFKEQ. DNA for the CDR3: TGTGCCAGCAGCCATCTTCCCGGGACAGGGGACGACGAGCAGTACTTC. This gives the protein CASSHLPGTGDDEQYF.

At least ten counts were recorded for this clonotype. The chain recombines TRBV6-2 or TRBV6-3 with TRBJ2-5; D is unclear. Trimming cost V 0 bases and J 4 bases, with 6 bases left between them. This CDR3 is built from 13 residues. From germline, CDR1 is MNHEY and CDR2 SVGEGT. The CDR3 is CASSYSVVETQYF. CDR3 DNA: TGTGCCAGCAGTTACTCGGTCGTAGAGACCCAGTACTTC.